The entry below describes one T cell receptor beta chain. The junction shows a germline mismatch at one end, possibly a read error. All patients were untreated before thyroid surgery. TCRdb reanalyzed the PCR reads with MiXCR. The sample has 35,000 to 45,000 clones, 9% to 13% seen once. CDR3 length equals 13 residues. CDR1 DFQATT and CDR2 SNEGSKA come from the germline V gene (reference sequence). These data belong to a study of metastatic and nonmetastatic thyroid tumors. Overall study context: The authors compared repertoires across blood and tumor or nodule tissue from malignant and benign thyroid patients.

The sequencing sample was made of blood. V gene TRBV20-1 combines with J gene TRBJ2-1, with D possibly matching TRBD2 (5 bases). The clonotype originates from a male donor with papillary thyroid cancer or a benign thyroid nodule (not recorded which). Some clones in this sample may be carry-over from other donors' samples. The CDR3 loop reads CSASPPGGDEQLF. CDR3 sequence (DNA): TGCAGTGCTAGCCCCCCCGGAGGCGATGAGCAGCTCTTC.